These T cell receptor beta chains were read from a single sample in a study of breast tumors, draining lymph nodes, adjacent tissues. TCRdb re-called the multiplex PCR reads with MiXCR, one entry per CDR3 protein. Here the sample spans approximately 210,000 distinct CDR3 sequences, around 34% being singletons. Source material: axillary lymph node tissue. All receptors come from a female donor with breast cancer. Some clones in this sample may be carry-over from other donors' samples. Each CDR3 is given with its conserved first and last residue. A D gene is named only where the DNA matches it firmly. Only some rows state a clone size, as once, few, many or a class for expanded clones.

j_call cdr3_length clone_size v_call d_call cdr3_nt cdr3_aa
TRBJ2-6 17 - TRBV6-6 TRBD1 TGTGCCAGCAGTTCACGGACAGGTCGCTCTGGGGCCAACGTCCTGACTTTC CASSSRTGRSGANVLTF
TRBJ2-7 15 few TRBV3-1 - TGTGCCAGCAGCCAAGGCGTCGGGGGACGGGACGAGCAGTACTTC CASSQGVGGRDEQYF
TRBJ2-7 15 - TRBV28 - TGTGCCAGCAGTGCCAACAGGGGAGGCAGTTACGAGCAGTACTTC CASSANRGGSYEQYF
TRBJ1-1 12 few TRBV20-1 - TGCAGTGCTATTTACAGCAACACTGAAGCTTTCTTT CSAIYSNTEAFF
TRBJ2-1 13 many TRBV5-1 - TGCGCCAGCAGCTTGTACGGTAACAATGAGCAGTTCTTC CASSLYGNNEQFF
TRBJ1-1 13 - TRBV12-3/TRBV12-4 - TGTGCCAGCAACCCCCGGGGGAACACTGAAGCTTTCTTT CASNPRGNTEAFF
TRBJ1-4 14 many TRBV12-5 - TGTGCTAGTGGCAAAGGCATGACTAATGAAAAACTGTTTTTT CASGKGMTNEKLFF
TRBJ2-1 15 many TRBV19 TRBD2 TGTGCCAGTAGTATAGGAGGGGCTAGCGGGAGTGAGCAGTTCTTC CASSIGGASGSEQFF
TRBJ2-3 15 many TRBV5-1 TRBD2 TGCGCCAGCAGCCCGGGACTAGCGGGACGGGATACGCAGTATTTT CASSPGLAGRDTQYF
TRBJ1-2 13 many TRBV2 - TGTGCCAGCAGGCTAGAACAGGGAAGTGGCTACACCTTC CASRLEQGSGYTF
TRBJ2-1 16 few TRBV6-5 TRBD1 TGTGCCAGCAGTTGCACTCCCGGGACAGGGCCAAATGAGCAGTTCTTC CASSCTPGTGPNEQFF
TRBJ2-2 16 many TRBV5-5 - TGTGCCAGCAGCTCAAGGGGCAGGGGAACCGTCGGGGAGCTGTTTTTT CASSSRGRGTVGELFF
TRBJ1-5 15 - TRBV20-1 - TGCAGTGCTAGAGATGGGGGGGCGCGGGGTCAGCCCCAGCATTTT CSARDGGARGQPQHF